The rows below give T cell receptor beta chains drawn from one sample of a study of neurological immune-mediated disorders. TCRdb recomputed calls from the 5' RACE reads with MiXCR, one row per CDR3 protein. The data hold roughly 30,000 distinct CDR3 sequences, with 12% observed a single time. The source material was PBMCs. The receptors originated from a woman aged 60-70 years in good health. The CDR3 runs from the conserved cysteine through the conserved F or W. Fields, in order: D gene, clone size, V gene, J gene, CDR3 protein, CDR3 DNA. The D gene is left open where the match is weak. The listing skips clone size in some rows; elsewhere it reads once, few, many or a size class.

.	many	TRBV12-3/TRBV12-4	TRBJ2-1	CASTVRQFNEQFF	TGTGCCAGCACCGTACGACAGTTCAATGAGCAGTTCTTC
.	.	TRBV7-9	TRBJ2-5	CASSLLHLQETQYF	TGTGCTAGCAGCTTATTACACCTACAAGAGACCCAGTACTTC
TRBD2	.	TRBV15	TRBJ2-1	CATSRGDGGATDEQFF	TGTGCCACCAGCAGGGGGGACGGGGGGGCGACCGATGAGCAGTTCTTC
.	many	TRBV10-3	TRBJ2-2	CAISPVDPGRSTGELFF	TGTGCCATCAGTCCCGTCGACCCTGGGCGGAGCACCGGGGAGCTGTTTTTT
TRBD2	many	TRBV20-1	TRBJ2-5	CSAKGAERGRGETQYF	TGCAGTGCTAAAGGGGCCGAGCGGGGCCGGGGAGAGACCCAGTACTTC
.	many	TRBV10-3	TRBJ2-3	CAISDGGDTQYF	TGTGCCATCAGTGATGGCGGGGATACGCAGTATTTT
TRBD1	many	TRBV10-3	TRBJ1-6	CAISLGTGVSPLHF	TGTGCCATCAGCCTCGGGACAGGGGTTTCACCCCTCCACTTT
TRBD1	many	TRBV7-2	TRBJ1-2	CASSFSRQGYGYTF	TGTGCCAGCAGCTTCTCGAGACAGGGGTATGGCTACACCTTC
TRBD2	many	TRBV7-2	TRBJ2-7	CASSSLAGGSGEQYF	TGTGCCAGCAGCTCCTTAGCGGGGGGGTCGGGCGAGCAGTACTTC
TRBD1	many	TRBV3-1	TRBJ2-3	CASSLSDRGQADTQYF	TGTGCCAGCAGCCTCTCCGACAGGGGGCAAGCAGATACGCAGTATTTT
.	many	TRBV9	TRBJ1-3	CASSSNLLSGNTIYF	TGTGCCAGCAGCTCAAACCTTCTCTCTGGAAACACCATATATTTT
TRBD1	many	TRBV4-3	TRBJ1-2	CASSQVYTGVPYGYTF	TGCGCCAGCAGCCAAGTATATACAGGGGTCCCTTATGGCTACACCTTC
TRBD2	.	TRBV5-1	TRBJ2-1	CSSSWTTSWGSNEQFF	TGCTCCAGCAGCTGGACGACTAGCTGGGGGAGCAATGAGCAGTTCTTC
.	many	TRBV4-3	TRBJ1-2	CASSQGQPEEGVVYGYTF	TGCGCCAGCAGCCAAGGACAGCCGGAGGAGGGGGTTGTCTATGGCTACACCTTC
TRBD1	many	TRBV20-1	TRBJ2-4	CSAREGGRGQGGSIQYF	TGCAGTGCTAGAGAGGGGGGCAGGGGACAGGGAGGATCCATTCAGTACTTC
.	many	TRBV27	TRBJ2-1	CASKVNAYNEQFF	TGTGCCAGCAAGGTAAATGCCTACAATGAGCAGTTCTTC
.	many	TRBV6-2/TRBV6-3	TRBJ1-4	CASSLFQAPTTNEKLFF	TGTGCCAGCAGTTTGTTCCAAGCTCCAACAACTAATGAAAAACTGTTTTTT
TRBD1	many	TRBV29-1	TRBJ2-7	CSVEQGQFYEQYF	TGCAGCGTTGAACAGGGACAGTTCTACGAGCAGTACTTC
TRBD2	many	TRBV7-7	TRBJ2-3	CASSPQPREGGTQYF	TGTGCCAGCAGCCCCCAACCGCGGGAGGGGGGTACGCAGTATTTT
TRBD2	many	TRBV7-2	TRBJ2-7	CASSLWGGGEQYF	TGTGCCAGCAGCTTATGGGGGGGAGGCGAGCAGTACTTC
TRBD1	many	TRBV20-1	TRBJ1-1	CSARDRDRDPKGEAFF	TGCAGTGCTAGAGATCGGGACAGGGACCCCAAAGGTGAAGCTTTCTTT
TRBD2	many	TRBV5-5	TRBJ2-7	CASSLSVGGSSYEQYF	TGTGCCAGCAGCTTGAGCGTGGGAGGGAGCTCCTACGAGCAGTACTTC
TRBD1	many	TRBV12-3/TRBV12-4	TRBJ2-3	CASSFSARGDTQYF	TGTGCCAGCAGTTTCTCGGCCAGGGGGGATACGCAGTATTTT
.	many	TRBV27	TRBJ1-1	CASSFRVLTEAFF	TGTGCCAGCAGTTTTCGGGTTTTGACTGAAGCTTTCTTT
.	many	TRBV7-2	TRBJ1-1	CASSLGANTEDFF	TGTGCCAGCAGCTTGGGAGCGAACACTGAAGATTTCTTT
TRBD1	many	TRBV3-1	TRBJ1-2	CASGPGGGQGYTF	TGTGCCAGCGGCCCAGGGGGGGGCCAAGGCTACACCTTC
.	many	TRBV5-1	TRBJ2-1	CASSLGGLDPPYNEQFF	TGCGCCAGCAGCTTAGGGGGTCTCGACCCGCCCTACAATGAGCAGTTCTTC
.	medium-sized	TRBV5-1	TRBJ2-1	CASSLLVYNEQFF	TGCGCCAGCAGCTTGTTGGTCTACAATGAGCAATTCTTC
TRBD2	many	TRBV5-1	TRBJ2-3	CASSKGAGDSTDTQYF	TGCGCCAGCAGCAAGGGCGCGGGGGACAGCACAGATACGCAGTATTTT
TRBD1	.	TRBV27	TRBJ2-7	CASSRGQGNTDEQYF	TGTGCCAGCAGTCGGGGACAGGGCAATACGGACGAGCAGTACTTC
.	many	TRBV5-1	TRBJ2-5	CASSPWGDGETQYF	TGCGCCAGCAGCCCTTGGGGGGATGGAGAGACCCAGTACTTC